The sequence of this T cell receptor beta chain was determined in a study of blood T cell repertoires in COVID-19. Overall study: T cells, B-cell-depleted T cells, or PBMCs provided the cDNA or gDNA that served as material.

The CDR3 length is 15 residues. V lost 6 bases and J lost 5; bases outside the gene matches: 8. CDR1 and CDR2 from the germline V gene are MNHEY and SVGAGI. The repertoire was sequenced with immunoSEQ multiplex PCR; TCRdb's copy has only in-frame clones and lacks some. The sample contains 30,000 to 35,000 clones, around 82% of which appear only once. This chain connects TRBV6-5 to TRBJ2-3, with 10 bases lining up with TRBD2. The TCR originated in a man in his fifties or sixties with acute or convalescent COVID-19. The sequencing input was peripheral blood. CDR3 region: CASRQAGGPGDTQYF. The CDR3 DNA follows: TGTGCCAGCAGGCAAGCGGGGGGGCCGGGAGATACGCAGTATTTT.